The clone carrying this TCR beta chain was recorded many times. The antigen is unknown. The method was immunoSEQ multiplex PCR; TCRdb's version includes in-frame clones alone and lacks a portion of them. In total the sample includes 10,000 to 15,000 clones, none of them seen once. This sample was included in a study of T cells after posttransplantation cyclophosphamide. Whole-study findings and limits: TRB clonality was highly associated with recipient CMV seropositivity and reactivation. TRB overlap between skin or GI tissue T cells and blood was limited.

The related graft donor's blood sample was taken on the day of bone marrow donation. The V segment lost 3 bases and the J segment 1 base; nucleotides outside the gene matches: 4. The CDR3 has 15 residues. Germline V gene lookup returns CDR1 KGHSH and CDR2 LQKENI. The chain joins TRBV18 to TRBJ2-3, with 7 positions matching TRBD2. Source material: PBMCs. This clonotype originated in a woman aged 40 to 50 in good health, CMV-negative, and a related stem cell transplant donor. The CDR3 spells CASSPQAGGTDTQYF. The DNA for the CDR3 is TGTGCCAGCTCACCCCAGGCGGGGGGCACAGATACGCAGTATTTT.